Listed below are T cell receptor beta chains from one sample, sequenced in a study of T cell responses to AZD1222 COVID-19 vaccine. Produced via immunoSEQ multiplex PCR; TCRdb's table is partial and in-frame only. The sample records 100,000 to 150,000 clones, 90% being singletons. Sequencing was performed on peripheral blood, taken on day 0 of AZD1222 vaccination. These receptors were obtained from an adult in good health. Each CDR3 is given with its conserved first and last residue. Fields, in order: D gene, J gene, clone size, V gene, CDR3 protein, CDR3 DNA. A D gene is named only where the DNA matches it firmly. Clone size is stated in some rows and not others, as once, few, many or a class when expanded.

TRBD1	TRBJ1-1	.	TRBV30	CAQVGTGTNTEAFF	TGTGCCCAAGTCGGGACAGGGACGAACACTGAAGCTTTCTTT
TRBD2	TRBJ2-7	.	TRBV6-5	CASSPPGLAGEQYF	TGTGCCAGCAGTCCGCCGGGACTAGCAGGCGAGCAGTACTTC
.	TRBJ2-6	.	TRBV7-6	CASGGYSGANVLTF	TGTGCCAGCGGCGGATACTCTGGGGCCAACGTCCTGACTTTC
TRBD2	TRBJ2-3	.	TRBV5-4	CASRPLAGVTTDTQYF	TGTGCCAGCAGGCCTCTAGCGGGGGTCACCACAGATACGCAGTATTTT
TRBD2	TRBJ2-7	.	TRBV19	CASSMGDYTYEQYF	TGTGCCAGTAGTATGGGGGACTATACCTACGAGCAGTACTTC
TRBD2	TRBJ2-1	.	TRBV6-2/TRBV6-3	CASSRLAGISDEQFF	TGTGCCAGCAGCAGACTAGCGGGAATTTCCGATGAGCAGTTCTTC
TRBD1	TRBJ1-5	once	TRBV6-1	CASSEATGVGQPQHF	TGTGCCAGCAGTGAAGCGACAGGGGTAGGGCAGCCCCAGCATTTT
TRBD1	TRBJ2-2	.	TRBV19	CASSPGWGQINTGELFF	TGTGCCAGTAGTCCTGGGTGGGGACAGATAAACACCGGGGAGCTGTTTTTT
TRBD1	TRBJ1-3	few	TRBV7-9	CASSSSGTGYSGNTIYF	TGTGCCAGCAGCTCCTCCGGGACAGGCTACTCTGGAAACACCATATATTTT
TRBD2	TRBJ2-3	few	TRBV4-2	CASSQEGGLAGGPDTQYF	TGTGCCAGCAGCCAAGAAGGTGGACTAGCGGGGGGGCCGGATACGCAGTATTTT
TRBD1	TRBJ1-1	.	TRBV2	CASRKDRGTEAFF	TGTGCCAGCAGGAAGGACAGGGGCACTGAAGCTTTCTTT
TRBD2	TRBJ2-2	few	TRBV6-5	CASSYRGGMNTGELFF	TGTGCCAGCAGTTACCGCGGGGGGATGAACACCGGGGAGCTGTTTTTT
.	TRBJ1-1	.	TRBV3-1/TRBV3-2	CASSLRVAMNTEAFF	TGTGCCAGCAGCCTTAGGGTAGCTATGAACACTGAAGCTTTCTTT
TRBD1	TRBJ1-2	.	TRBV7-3	CASSPRQGSVGGYTF	TGTGCCAGCAGCCCGCGACAGGGGTCTGTGGGGGGCTACACCTTC
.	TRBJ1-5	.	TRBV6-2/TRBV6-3	CASSPDRDYSNQPQHF	TGTGCCAGCAGTCCAGACAGAGACTATAGCAATCAGCCCCAGCATTTT
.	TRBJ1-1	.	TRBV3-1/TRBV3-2	CASSSGEVHEAFF	TGTGCCAGCAGCTCAGGGGAGGTTCATGAAGCTTTCTTT
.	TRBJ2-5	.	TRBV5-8	CASSLRTESQETQYF	TGTGCCAGCAGCTTGCGGACCGAGAGCCAAGAGACCCAGTACTTC
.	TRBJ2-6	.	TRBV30	CAWSVWGGAGANVLTF	TGTGCCTGGAGTGTATGGGGCGGGGCTGGGGCCAACGTCCTGACTTTC
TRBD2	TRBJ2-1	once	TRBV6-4	CASSDGSGRINEQFF	TGTGCCAGCAGTGACGGTAGCGGGAGAATAAATGAGCAGTTCTTC
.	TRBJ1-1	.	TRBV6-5	CASSGGITEAFF	TGTGCCAGCAGCGGTGGAATCACTGAAGCTTTCTTT
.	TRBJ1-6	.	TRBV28	CASSPPPMNSPLHF	TGTGCCAGCAGTCCCCCCCCGATGAACTCACCCCTCCACTTT
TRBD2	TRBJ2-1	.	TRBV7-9	CASSVLAGGHYNEQFF	TGTGCCAGCAGTGTACTAGCGGGGGGGCATTACAATGAGCAGTTCTTC
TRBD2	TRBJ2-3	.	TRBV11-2	CASSLEVGLAVTDTQYF	TGTGCCAGCAGCTTAGAAGTTGGACTAGCAGTGACAGATACGCAGTATTTT
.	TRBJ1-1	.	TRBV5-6	CASRLGTLNTEAFF	TGTGCCAGCAGGCTTGGAACACTGAACACTGAAGCTTTCTTT
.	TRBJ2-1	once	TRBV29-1	CSVDAGVLYNEQFF	TGCAGCGTTGACGCAGGGGTATTGTACAATGAGCAGTTCTTC
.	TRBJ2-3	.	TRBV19	CASSIMWGGSGGADTQYF	TGTGCCAGTAGTATAATGTGGGGGGGCTCCGGAGGGGCAGATACGCAGTATTTT